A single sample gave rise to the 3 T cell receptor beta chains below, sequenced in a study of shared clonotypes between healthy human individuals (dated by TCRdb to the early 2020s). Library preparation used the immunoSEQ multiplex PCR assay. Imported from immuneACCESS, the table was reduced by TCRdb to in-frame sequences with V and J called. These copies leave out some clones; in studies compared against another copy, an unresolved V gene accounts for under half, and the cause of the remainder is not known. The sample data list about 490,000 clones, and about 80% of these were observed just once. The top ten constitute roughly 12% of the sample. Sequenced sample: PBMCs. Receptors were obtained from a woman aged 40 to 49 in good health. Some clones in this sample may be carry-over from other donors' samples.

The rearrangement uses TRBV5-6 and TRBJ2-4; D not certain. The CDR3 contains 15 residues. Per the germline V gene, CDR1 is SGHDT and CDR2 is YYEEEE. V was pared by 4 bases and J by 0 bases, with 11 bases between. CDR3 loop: CASSGLEGAKNIQYF. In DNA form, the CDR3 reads TGTGCCAGCAGCGGCCTTGAAGGAGCCAAAAACATTCAGTACTTC.

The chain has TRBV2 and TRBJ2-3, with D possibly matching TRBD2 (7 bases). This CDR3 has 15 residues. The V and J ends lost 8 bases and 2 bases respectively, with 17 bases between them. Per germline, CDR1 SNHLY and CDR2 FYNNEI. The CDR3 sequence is CASREGGRTTDTQYF. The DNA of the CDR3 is TGTGCCAGCCGCGAGGGGGGGCGCACCACAGATACGCAGTATTTT. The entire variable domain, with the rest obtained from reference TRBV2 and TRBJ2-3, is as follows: EPEVTQTPSHQVTQMGQEVILRCVPISNHLYFYWYRQILGQKVEFLVSFYNNEISEKSEIFDDQFSVERPDGSNFTLKIRSTKLEDSAMYFCASREGGRTTDTQYFGPGTRLTVL.

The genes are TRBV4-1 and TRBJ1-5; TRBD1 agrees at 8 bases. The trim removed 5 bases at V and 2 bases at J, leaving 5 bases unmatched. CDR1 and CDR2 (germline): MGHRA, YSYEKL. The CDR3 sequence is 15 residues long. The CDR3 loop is CASSNQGARNQPQHF. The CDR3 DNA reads TGCGCCAGCAGCAATCAGGGGGCCCGCAATCAGCCCCAGCATTTT.